The 12 T cell receptor beta chains presented below share a single source sample, sequenced in a study of glioma-infiltrating T cells. TCR alpha and beta CDR3 regions were amplified from RNA using iRepertoire nested multiplex PCR. MiXCR, applied by TCRdb to the multiplex PCR reads, yields one record per CDR3 protein. The table records fewer than 90,000 distinct CDR3 sequences, 23% of them present only once. Material: glioma tissue, nonneoplastic brain tissue, or PBMCs (not recorded which). These TCRs come from a human donor with low-grade glioma or glioblastoma, undergoing nonglioma brain surgery, or in good health (not recorded which).

This clonotype was picked up many times. CDR3 loop: CASSQSTGLARAHYEQYF. The CDR3 DNA reads as TGCGCCAGCAGCCAATCGACGGGACTAGCGAGGGCTCACTACGAGCAGTACTTC. The V call is TRBV4-1, the J call TRBJ2-7, with 10 bases that match TRBD2. In germline, CDR1 is MGHRA, CDR2 YSYEKL. The CDR3 is 18 amino acids. Trimming removed 2 bases from V and 3 bases from J; junction bases left unmatched: 13.

The chain links TRBV29-1 to TRBJ2-5; the D gene could be TRBD1 or TRBD2 (6 bases each). This CDR3 has 15 amino acids. The ends were cut back, 5 bases at V and 0 bases at J, with 16 bases in the middle. Germline CDR1 reads SQVTM; CDR2 reads ANQGSEA. The CDR3: CSVQRGARNQETQYF. CDR3 nucleotides: TGCAGCGTTCAGAGGGGGGCACGCAACCAAGAGACCCAGTACTTC.

Comment on this clonotype: One junction end disagrees with the germline gene, perhaps due to a read error. CDR3 bases: TGTACCAGCAGCTTTAAGGGGACCTTCCGCACAGATACGCAGTATTTT. It specifies CTSSFKGTFRTDTQYF. The chain combines TRBV5-6 with TRBJ2-3; either TRBD1 or TRBD2 may fit D (5 bases each). CDR1 SGHDT and CDR2 YYEEEE come from the germline V gene. CDR3 size: 16 residues.

This clonotype was observed a few times. The chain combines TRBV6-5 with TRBJ2-1; D gene uncertain. The ends were cut back, 2 bases at V and 5 bases at J, with 10 bases in the middle. From germline, CDR1 is MNHEY and CDR2 SVGAGI. The CDR3 loop spans 14 amino acids. The CDR3: CASSYGLNNNEQFF. CDR3 nucleotides: TGTGCCAGCAGTTACGGGCTCAACAACAATGAGCAGTTCTTC.

The table lists this clonotype with many counts. This chain joins TRBV4-2 and TRBJ1-3; 7 bases line up with TRBD1. Trimming removed 1 base from V and 2 bases from J; junction bases left unmatched: 11. The CDR3 contains 18 residues. CDR1 LGHNA and CDR2 YNFKEQ come from the germline V gene. CDR3 bases: TGTGCCAGCAGCCAAGGGCGAGTGGGTACAGGGGCTGGAAACACCATATATTTT. Protein: CASSQGRVGTGAGNTIYF.

The chain combines TRBV27 with TRBJ2-3, with D perhaps TRBD1 or TRBD2 (5 bases each). Germline assignment: CDR1 MNHEY and CDR2 SMNVEV (reference sequence). The germline V and J ends were trimmed by 6 bases and 4 bases, with 14 bases remaining between them. This CDR3 contains 14 residues. The CDR3 DNA sequence: TGTGCCAGCAGCTTCCGGGACGCCGCAGATACGCAGTATTTT. Translation gives CASSFRDAADTQYF.

This clonotype was observed a few times. The J gene is TRBJ2-7, the V gene TRBV7-2, with D maybe TRBD1 (6 bases). Germline V gives CDR1 SGHTA, CDR2 FQGNSA. CDR3 length: 15 amino acids. Trimming cost V 4 bases and J 3 bases, with 16 bases left between them. The chain's CDR3 is CASSYLWDKVYEQYF. Written as DNA, the CDR3 is TGTGCCAGCAGCTACCTTTGGGACAAAGTCTACGAGCAGTACTTC.

The chain combines TRBV10-3 with TRBJ1-3; 7 bases align to TRBD1. CDR1 and CDR2 (germline): ENHRY, SYGVKD. The CDR3 is 12 amino acids. With 10 bases clipped from V and 6 bases from J, the junction kept 6 bases outside the gene matches. The CDR3 region is CATRQGLNTIYF. DNA of the CDR3: TGTGCCACCAGACAGGGTCTAAACACCATATATTTT.

In this sample, this clonotype turned up many times. J is TRBJ2-2 and V is TRBV27; D unresolved. Germline values: CDR1 MNHEY, CDR2 SMNVEV (reference sequence). The ends were cut back, 2 bases at V and 0 bases at J, with 10 bases in the middle. This CDR3 has 16 amino acids. CDR3 in amino acids: CASSLIGPANTGELFF. For the CDR3, the DNA is TGTGCCAGCAGTTTAATCGGACCCGCGAACACCGGGGAGCTGTTTTTT.

This clonotype was seen repeatedly, ten times or more. The V call is TRBV28, the J call TRBJ1-3; D is unclear. Germline CDR1 is MDHEN and CDR2 is SYDVKM. CDR3 size: 12 residues. V was clipped by 2 bases and J by 8 bases, with 7 bases between them. CDR3 amino acids: CASSLPGDTIYF. In nucleotides, the CDR3 is TGTGCCAGCAGTTTACCCGGAGACACCATATATTTT.

This clonotype appeared many times. The rearrangement joins TRBV20-1 to TRBJ2-7, with a tentative D call TRBD2 (6 bases). V was clipped by 5 bases and J by 6 bases, with 20 bases between them. The CDR3 is made up of 14 amino acids. Germline V CDR1 and CDR2: DFQATT, SNEGSKA (reference sequence). The CDR3 bases are TGCAGTGCTGGCAGGACCTCAGGAGGGTCCGAGCAGTACTTC. It is translated as CSAGRTSGGSEQYF.

This clonotype has a count of ten or more. CDR3 sequence reads: CASSHLGIYEQYF. The CDR3 nucleotides are TGCGCCAGCAGCCACCTGGGGATCTACGAGCAGTACTTC. The chain has TRBV4-1 and TRBJ2-7; no clear D gene. The CDR3 sequence is 13 residues long. V was shortened by 3 bases and J by 3 bases, with 9 bases between the two germline ends. Germline CDR1 and CDR2: MGHRA and YSYEKL.